The clone carrying this T cell receptor beta chain turned up a few times. The sample originates from a study of early T cells in non-severe SARS-CoV-2 infection. As for the study in general: Bulk RNA taken from unsorted whole blood was sequenced, leaving chains unpaired.

The library protocol tagged individual cDNA molecules with unique molecular identifiers. TCRdb passed the 5' RACE reads through MiXCR, listing each CDR3 protein once. The sample contains 90,000 to 120,000 distinct CDR3 sequences, over 10% of which appear only once. The CDR3 has 18 residues. V shed 3 bases, J shed 4 bases, and the junction held 13 bases outside the gene matches. The sample was whole blood. The rearrangement uses TRBV12-3 or TRBV12-4 and TRBJ1-2; 11 bases map to TRBD1. This clonotype was obtained from an adult who was a healthcare worker with PCR-confirmed SARS-CoV-2 infection or an uninfected control (not recorded which). CDR3: CASSFRQRGQGERYGYTF. DNA of the CDR3: TGTGCCAGCAGTTTTAGGCAGAGGGGACAGGGGGAGCGCTATGGCTACACCTTC.